Below, one T cell receptor beta chain is given with its context. The antigen is unknown. Lacking the conserved final phenylalanine or tryptophan, this CDR3 likely reflects a read error. No DNA is shown, since the ends of the CDR3 on it are uncertain; the CDR3 is the one TCRdb lists. The data derive from a study of beta chain features in type 1 diabetes. Findings of the study overall: Type 1 diabetes patients had moderately but significantly shorter TCRB CDR3s in all four CD4+ subsets.

All of the isolated RNA was reverse transcribed, so expressed TCRB transcripts were sequenced. TCRdb keeps only in-frame clones here, not all; method: immunoSEQ multiplex PCR. There are 350,000 to 400,000 clones in the sample; over 10% occur only once, and approximately 0.01% lies in the top ten. Per the germline V gene, CDR1 is SGHNT and CDR2 is YYREEE (reference sequence). The CDR3 sequence runs 14 residues, both termini included. The TCR comes from a woman aged 18-29 years with type 1 diabetes. Sequencing input: naive CD4+ T cells from blood. The rearrangement uses TRBV5-4 and TRBJ1-1. This chain's CDR3 is CASSPVAGGKGDPL.